Each of the 2 T cell receptor beta chains below was sequenced from the same sample in a study of cytomegalovirus exposure and HLA in healthy donors. The PCR employed 60 Vbeta primers together with 13 Jbeta primers. Some clones are missing from TCRdb's copy, which holds only in-frame ones; the method was immunoSEQ multiplex PCR. The sample has fewer than 120,000 clones, 65% to 85% seen once. Sequenced input: PBMCs. All receptors come from a man aged 25 to 40 in good health and CMV-seropositive.

The chain carries TRBV7-3 and TRBJ2-2, with TRBD1 matching 10 bases. V trimming: 4 bases; J trimming: 1 base; junction bases outside the gene matches: 3. The CDR3 contains 16 residues. Germline-derived CDR1 and CDR2 are SGHTA and FQGTGA. The CDR3 sequence is CASSSGQGWNTGELFF. The CDR3 bases are TGTGCCAGCAGCTCGGGACAGGGGTGGAACACCGGGGAGCTGTTTTTT. The entire variable domain, with the rest obtained from reference TRBV7-3 and TRBJ2-2, is as follows: GAGVSQTPSNKVTEKGKYVELRCDPISGHTALYWYRQSLGQGPEFLIYFQGTGAADDSGLPNDRFFAVRPEGSVSTLKIQRTERGDSAVYLCASSSGQGWNTGELFFGEGSRLTVL.

This clone was observed a single time. CDR3 DNA sequence: TGTGCCACCAGCTTAAGGGGGACAGATACGCAGTATTTT. Amino acids: CATSLRGTDTQYF. The chain joins TRBV15 to TRBJ2-3; a possible D gene is TRBD1 (6 bases). CDR3 length equals 13 residues. Germline V CDR1 and CDR2: LNHNV, YYDKDF (reference sequence). V was clipped by 5 bases and J by 3 bases, with 9 bases between them.